This T cell receptor beta chain came from a study of T-cell reconstitution after alpha-beta-depleted transplantation in children. This clonotype was counted between two and nine times. The antigen is not known. Germline V CDR1 and CDR2: SGHRS, YFSETQ. J lost 0 bases, V lost 5 bases, and 1 base had no gene match. The CDR3 has 15 amino acids. As it was prepared, the TCRbeta library received unique molecular identifiers. Each CDR3 protein is one row after TCRdb ran MiXCR on the PCR reads. The sample yields 75,000 to 80,000 distinct CDR3 sequences, around a sixth seen once. Regarding the study as a whole: Some patients owed their high day-60 TCRbeta diversity to surviving recipient T cells and thymic progenitors. Newly generated T cells supplied most T-cell counts and diversity one year post-transplant. Approximately two months post-transplant, alpha-beta T cells reportedly originated from several hundred expanded graft clones.

This receptor was taken from a male patient aged 2 to 9 who had a stem cell transplant for acute lymphoblastic leukemia, so the T cells may come from the graft donor. This chain uses TRBV5-1 with TRBJ2-1; 11 bases are a match to TRBD2. Sequenced material: PBMCs, mostly from graft donor cells, taken 360 days after TCRalphabeta/CD19-depleted stem cell transplant. The CDR3 bases are TGCGCCAGCAGTGGGACTAGCGGCTCCTACAATGAGCAGTTCTTC. This encodes CASSGTSGSYNEQFF.